The source of this T cell receptor beta chain is a study of blood T cell repertoires in COVID-19. For the study at large: The origin of the acute and convalescent COVID-19 samples was the United States, Italy and Spain.

Using immunoSEQ multiplex PCR, the repertoire was profiled, and TCRdb retains in-frame clones only, with some absent. The sample carries about 80,000 clones, around 84% recorded once. V gave up 0 bases and J gave up 5 bases; unmatched junction bases: 12. Germline V gene sequence: CDR1 SGHRS, CDR2 YFSETQ. The CDR3 runs 17 residues. The origin of this receptor is an older woman with acute or convalescent COVID-19. The chain is built from TRBV5-1 and TRBJ2-5; TRBD1 aligns across 8 bases. The sample was peripheral blood. In DNA, the CDR3 is TGCGCCAGCAGCTTGGCCCGGACAGGGTTTATGGGGGAGACCCAGTACTTC. Protein: CASSLARTGFMGETQYF.